A single T cell receptor (beta chain) is shown here with its context. Its antigen is unknown. No base quality information exists; no much larger clone differs at one position. This entry belongs to a study of blood T cell repertoires in COVID-19 (dated by TCRdb to 2019 to 2021). For context, the study as a whole: Collaborator samples came from the United States, Italy and Spain and covered acute and convalescent phases of COVID-19. The samples were drawn from two sources: the first 160 participants of the ongoing ImmuneRACE study, and approximately 1,300 subjects contributed by 6 global collaborators. The dataset comprised deeply sampled blood TCRbeta repertoires from subjects exposed to, actively infected with, or recovered from COVID-19. The repertoires were made available in a free public database intended to serve as a resource for research on the immune response to SARS-CoV-2. The material from the prospective study consisted of cDNA or gDNA derived from T cells, B-cell-depleted T cells, or PBMCs. HLA class I and class II types, where available, came from metadata supplied by the sample provider rather than from assay-based typing. The sample metadata nearly always contained a de-identified subject ID, COVID-19 status, age in years and sex.

Whole blood was collected in K2EDTA tubes by collaborating institutions according to the institutions' own protocols. Collaborator samples were shipped for TCRbeta analysis as frozen whole blood, isolated PBMCs, or DNA extracted from either sample type. General findings and caveats noted by the study authors: How much clinical and demographic metadata was included differed by source and by participant, and the metadata was provided uncurated.

TCRbeta CDR3 regions were amplified from genomic DNA by means of the immunoSEQ Assay, a bias-controlled multiplex PCR. The paper's processing steps were these. Nucleated cell counts per sample were estimated from amplification of reference gene primers within the assay. To quantify the absolute abundance of each unique TCRbeta CDR3 rearrangement, sequence reads were collapsed and filtered. For each sample, productive Simpson clonality was calculated as the square root of Simpson's diversity index over productive rearrangements. Not all clones reach the TCRdb copy of this immuneACCESS table, which keeps in-frame sequences only. Checked studies attribute under half of the gap to unresolved V genes and leave the rest unexplained. The V and J calls and the clone size are those of that table, but D and trimming were determined from the DNA. This sample is represented by roughly 160,000 clones; around 90% of them were singletons. Roughly 26% of the sample comes from the top ten.

From a lookup of the germline V gene, CDR1 and CDR2 are ENHRY and SYGVKD. Trimming at the junction amounts to 1 base on V and 5 bases on J, and the germline ends lie 12 bases apart. Spanning cysteine to phenylalanine, the CDR3 consists of 15 amino acids. Only the CDR3 DNA is retained, 45 bases long and in frame from the first base. Material for sequencing was peripheral blood. The source of this sequence is a man between 60 and 75 years old with acute or convalescent COVID-19. The chain was built from TRBV10-3 and TRBJ1-5; TRBD1 is possibly the D segment (5 matching bases). The CDR3 protein is CAISEWGRMDQPQHF. The base sequence is TGTGCCATCAGTGAGTGGGGCAGAATGGATCAGCCCCAGCATTTT.